These T cell receptor beta chains were read from a single sample in a study of T cells in Graves' hyperthyroidism and ophthalmopathy. TCRdb used MiXCR to reprocess the multiplex PCR reads, holding one entry per CDR3 protein. The sample lists about 510,000 distinct CDR3 sequences; about 14% were seen once. Sequenced material: blood. These receptor sequences come from a woman aged 40 to 55 with Graves' hyperthyroidism. Each CDR3 is given with its conserved first and last residue. A D gene is named only where the DNA matches it firmly. The size entry is marked missing in some rows and otherwise reads once, few, many or a size class.

size	D	V	J	DNA	CDR3
NA	NA	TRBV28	TRBJ1-5	TGTGCCAGCAGTATCGGGAGGGTTGGCAATCAGCCCCAGCATTTT	CASSIGRVGNQPQHF
many	NA	TRBV12-3/TRBV12-4	TRBJ2-6	TGTGCCAGCAGTGAACAGATCTCTGGGGCCAACGTCCTGACTTTC	CASSEQISGANVLTF
few	TRBD1	TRBV6-1	TRBJ2-2	TGTGCCAGCAGTGAATCGCGGTGGGACAGGGAGAACACCGGGGAGCTGTTTTTT	CASSESRWDRENTGELFF
NA	NA	TRBV27	TRBJ2-1	TGTGCCAGCAGTTTCGACACAGGGCGCTCCTACAATGAGCAGTTCTTC	CASSFDTGRSYNEQFF
few	NA	TRBV3-1	TRBJ1-2	TGTGCCAGCAGCCCAACCCAGGTCTATGGCTACACCTTC	CASSPTQVYGYTF
many	NA	TRBV6-1	TRBJ1-1	TGTGCCAGCAACCTACAGGGACCTAACACTGAAGCTTTCTTT	CASNLQGPNTEAFF
NA	NA	TRBV3-1	TRBJ2-3	TGTGCCAGCAGCCGCGCGGTTGGGAATACGCAGTATTTT	CASSRAVGNTQYF
NA	NA	TRBV10-2	TRBJ2-5	TGCGCCAGCGGGATCATAGGGGCGAAAGAGACCCAGTACTTC	CASGIIGAKETQYF
few	TRBD1	TRBV4-1	TRBJ1-1	TGCGCCAACAGCCAATGGGGGACAGGGGGGACTGAAGCTTTCTTT	CANSQWGTGGTEAFF
many	NA	TRBV15	TRBJ2-7	TGTGCCACCAGCAGAAGACGGGATGTCGACGAGCAGTACTTC	CATSRRRDVDEQYF
many	TRBD2	TRBV20-1	TRBJ2-7	TGCAGTGCTCGGAAGCGGGAGGGCCAATACGAGCAGTACTTC	CSARKREGQYEQYF
many	NA	TRBV28	TRBJ2-7	TGTGCCAGCATTTCCAGGAGCTCCTACGAGCAGTACTTC	CASISRSSYEQYF
many	NA	TRBV2	TRBJ2-1	TGTGCCAGCATCCCCGGACAGCTGCCCTACAATGAGCAGTTCTTC	CASIPGQLPYNEQFF
many	NA	TRBV20-1	TRBJ2-7	TGCAGTGCGATAAGGGGACTCTCCTACGAGCAGTACTTC	CSAIRGLSYEQYF
NA	TRBD1	TRBV4-1	TRBJ2-2	TGCGCCAGCAGCCAAGACAGACAGGGCTGGGGGGAGCTGTTTTTT	CASSQDRQGWGELFF
NA	TRBD1	TRBV12-3/TRBV12-4	TRBJ2-5	TGTGCCAGCAGTTTTGGGCAGGGGGCTTTAGAGACCCAGTACTTC	CASSFGQGALETQYF
many	TRBD2	TRBV28	TRBJ2-3	TGTGCCAGCAGACTAGCGGGAGAGGGAACAGATACGCAGTATTTT	CASRLAGEGTDTQYF
many	NA	TRBV13	TRBJ2-3	TGTGCCAGCAGCTCGACCGGGACTCCACCGTATTTT	CASSSTGTPPYF
NA	TRBD2	TRBV28	TRBJ2-3	TGTGCCAACAGTTTAGGCCTAGCGGTGAATGAAGATACGCAGTATTTT	CANSLGLAVNEDTQYF
many	NA	TRBV19	TRBJ1-1	TGTGCCAGTAGTATATCCCCAGGGTTGGGAAAGCGCACTGAAGCTTTCTTT	CASSISPGLGKRTEAFF
NA	NA	TRBV19	TRBJ2-4	TGTGCCAGTAGTATAGGGCTAGGCTCAGCCAAAAACATTCAGTACTTC	CASSIGLGSAKNIQYF
many	NA	TRBV20-1	TRBJ2-3	TGCAGTGCTAGGGGTTCATCCGTCAGATTCACAGATACGCAGTATTTT	CSARGSSVRFTDTQYF
once	TRBD2	TRBV20-1	TRBJ2-4	TGCAGTGCTGGTGGGACTAGCGGGAGGGCCGATAACATTCAGTACTTC	CSAGGTSGRADNIQYF
many	TRBD2	TRBV28	TRBJ2-7	TGTGCCAGCAGTTTAATACATAAGCGGGATTGGACCTACGAGCAGTACTTC	CASSLIHKRDWTYEQYF
many	NA	TRBV5-4	TRBJ2-6	TGTGCCAGCAGCGCGGTTAGCTCTGGGGCCAACGTCCTGACTTTC	CASSAVSSGANVLTF
many	NA	TRBV28	TRBJ2-1	TGTGCCAGCAGTTTCCCCGGGACAAACAATGAGCAGTTCTTC	CASSFPGTNNEQFF
many	NA	TRBV7-3	TRBJ2-5	TGTGCCAGCAGCCGGACCTTAAGCGAGACCCAGTACTTC	CASSRTLSETQYF
few	NA	TRBV24-1	TRBJ2-2	TGTGCCACCAGTGAAAGACAGTACACCGGGGAGCTGTTTTTT	CATSERQYTGELFF
many	TRBD2	TRBV6-1	TRBJ2-7	TGTGCCAGCAGTTCACGAGGACTAGCGGTTAGCTCCTACGAGCAGTACTTC	CASSSRGLAVSSYEQYF
many	NA	TRBV18	TRBJ1-1	TGTGCCAGCTCACCACGCGTGGAGATGAACACTGAAGCTTTCTTT	CASSPRVEMNTEAFF